A single sample gave rise to the 23 T cell receptor beta chains below, sequenced in a study of cytomegalovirus exposure and HLA in healthy donors. Use of 60 Vbeta and 13 Jbeta primers characterized the PCR. This table comes from immunoSEQ multiplex PCR, and its TCRdb copy is limited to in-frame clones, with some not included. The clone table shows 150,000 to 200,000 clones, with the ten largest holding 2% to 2.5%. Specimen: PBMCs. The source of these receptors is a man aged 30-40 years in good health and CMV-seronegative.

The chain combines TRBV4-3 with TRBJ2-3; D possibly corresponds to TRBD2 (6 bases). Trimming shortened V by 4 bases and J by 4 bases, and 12 bases separated the two germline ends. CDR1 is LGHNA and CDR2 is YSLEER in the germline V gene. The CDR3 consists of 14 residues. The CDR3 coding sequence is TGCGCCAGCAGCCCCCGACTAGGTTCAGATACGCAGTATTTT. Amino acid sequence: CASSPRLGSDTQYF.

The genes are TRBV7-9 and TRBJ1-5; 7 nucleotides match TRBD1. V lost 6 bases, J lost 4 bases, and 12 bases stayed unmatched. Germline CDR1 is SEHNR and CDR2 is FQNEAQ (reference sequence). CDR3 size: 16 residues. DNA of the CDR3: TGTGCCAGCAGTTCCGGGACAGCCTTCGGAAATCAGCCCCAGCATTTT. Protein sequence: CASSSGTAFGNQPQHF.

The chain is built from TRBV5-1 and TRBJ2-1, with no clear D. The V end was cut by 4 bases, the J end by 0 bases, with 20 bases between. In germline, CDR1 is SGHRS, CDR2 YFSETQ. The CDR3 contains 18 residues. Here the CDR3 DNA reads TGCGCCAGCAGCGGCTCCCCGACTGTTCTGAGCTCCTACAATGAGCAGTTCTTC. It encodes CASSGSPTVLSSYNEQFF. The full variable domain, rest sourced from reference TRBV5-1 and TRBJ2-1, is KAGVTQTPRYLIKTRGQQVTLSCSPISGHRSVSWYQQTPGQGLQFLFEYFSETQRNKGNFPGRFSGRQFSNSRSEMNVSTLELGDSALYLCASSGSPTVLSSYNEQFFGPGTRLTVL.

The CDR3 nucleotides read TGTGCCAGCAGTTTATCCCCGACAGGATCTTACGAGCAGTACTTC. Its protein is CASSLSPTGSYEQYF. The chain has TRBV27 and TRBJ2-7; a possible D gene is TRBD1 (6 bases). V was cut by 0 bases and J by 4 bases, with 13 bases left in between. The germline V gene has CDR1 MNHEY and CDR2 SMNVEV (reference sequence). This CDR3 comprises 15 residues.

This chain joins TRBV29-1 and TRBJ2-5, with a tentative D call TRBD2 (6 bases). Trimming removed 5 bases at V and 1 base at J, with 11 bases between. The CDR3 loop spans 13 amino acids. Germline values: CDR1 SQVTM, CDR2 ANQGSEA. The CDR3 reads CSVLRGTQETQYF. The DNA of the CDR3 is TGCAGCGTTTTGCGGGGAACCCAAGAGACCCAGTACTTC.

The gene calls are TRBV7-7 and TRBJ2-1, with 10 bases identical to TRBD2. CDR1 SSHAT and CDR2 FNYEAQ come from the germline V gene (reference sequence). The CDR3 sequence is 15 residues long. Trimming removed 5 bases from V and 4 bases from J; junction bases left unmatched: 5. CDR3 nucleotides: TGTGCCAGCAGCCTCGGGACTAGCGCTTACAATGAGCAGTTCTTC. Protein: CASSLGTSAYNEQFF.

The rearrangement links TRBV5-5 to TRBJ2-7; 10 bases fit TRBD1. The J segment lost 1 base and the V segment lost 5 bases, leaving 6 bases of the junction unmatched. CDR3 size: 15 residues. Germline V gene data show CDR1 as SGHKS and CDR2 as YYEKEE (reference sequence). The CDR3, as DNA: TGTGCCAGCAGGGACGGGACAGGGGTGTCCTACGAGCAGTACTTC. The encoded protein is CASRDGTGVSYEQYF. The full variable domain, in which reference TRBV5-5 and TRBJ2-7 provide the parts outside the CDR3, is DAGVTQSPTHLIKTRGQQVTLRCSPISGHKSVSWYQQVLGQGPQFIFQYYEKEERGRGNFPDRFSARQFPNYSSELNVNALLLGDSALYLCASRDGTGVSYEQYFGPGTRLTVT.

The chain recombines TRBV5-1 with TRBJ2-2; weak D call: TRBD2 (5 bases). V was pared by 4 bases and J by 5 bases, with 18 bases between. Germline CDR1 reads SGHRS; CDR2 reads YFSETQ. The CDR3 loop spans 16 amino acids. The CDR3 is CASSLNWGSGTGELFF. In DNA form, the CDR3 reads TGCGCCAGCAGCCTTAATTGGGGATCGGGGACCGGGGAGCTGTTTTTT.

The V call is TRBV19, the J call TRBJ1-2; D is ambiguous. V was clipped by 7 bases and J by 4 bases, with 16 bases between them. The CDR3 sequence is 14 residues long. From germline, CDR1 is LNHDA and CDR2 SQIVND (reference sequence). The CDR3 here is CASTPRTATYGYTF. In nucleotides, the CDR3 is TGTGCCAGTACCCCTCGAACAGCCACCTATGGCTACACCTTC.

The genes are TRBV11-3 and TRBJ1-4; no reliable D call. V dropped 5 bases and J dropped 8 bases, with 15 bases sitting between them. The germline gives CDR1 SGHNT, CDR2 YENEEA. The CDR3 spans 14 residues. The CDR3 here is CASSRRSSGEKLFF. The CDR3 bases are TGTGCCAGCAGCCGACGGTCCTCGGGGGAAAAACTGTTTTTT.

The rearrangement uses TRBV30 and TRBJ2-3, with a possible D match to TRBD1 (7 bases). CDR3 length: 15 residues. Germline V gene sequence: CDR1 GTSNPN, CDR2 SVGIG (reference sequence). V lost 2 bases to trimming and J lost 5 bases, with 17 bases between them. DNA for the CDR3: TGTGCCTGGAGTAACGCAGGGGGGTTGATAGATACGCAGTATTTT. Protein product: CAWSNAGGLIDTQYF.

The DNA for the CDR3 is TGTGCCAGCAGCGCGGGGGCCCTAGCGGGAGGAGATACGCAGTATTTT. Translating gives CASSAGALAGGDTQYF. The chain combines TRBV9 with TRBJ2-3, with 11 bases aligning to TRBD2. This CDR3 is built from 16 residues. With 3 bases clipped from V and 5 bases from J, the junction kept 8 bases outside the gene matches. Germline V gene sequence: CDR1 SGDLS, CDR2 YYNGEE. The full variable domain, in which reference TRBV9 and TRBJ2-3 provide the parts outside the CDR3, is DSGVTQTPKHLITATGQRVTLRCSPRSGDLSVYWYQQSLDQGLQFLIQYYNGEERAKGNILERFSAQQFPDLHSELNLSSLELGDSALYFCASSAGALAGGDTQYFGPGTRLTVL.

The V call is TRBV7-9, the J call TRBJ2-2; 7 bases are shared with TRBD2. CDR3 length: 15 residues. Germline CDR1 SEHNR, CDR2 FQNEAQ (reference sequence). With V trimmed by 1 base and J by 4 bases, 3 bases remained unmatched. This CDR3 is CASSLGGRPTGELFF. CDR3 nucleotide sequence: TGTGCCAGCAGCTTAGGCGGGAGACCCACCGGGGAGCTGTTTTTT.

As to this clone: A junction boundary mismatches the germline segment, possibly from a read error. The sample contains more than one DNA sequence encoding this CDR3. The rearrangement links TRBV7-2 to TRBJ2-3, with D perhaps TRBD1 (6 bases). CDR1 is SGHTA, CDR2 FQGNSA, per germline. The CDR3 spans 15 residues. CDR3 bases: TGTGCCAGCAGCTTAGCTGGGGGCTGGGGAGATACACAGTATTTT. Translated: CASSLAGGWGDTQYF.

The V call is TRBV6-5, the J call TRBJ2-1, with 7 bases matching TRBD2. Germline CDR1 is MNHEY and CDR2 is SVGAGI. J was trimmed by 8 bases and V by 8 bases; bases with no gene match: 9. There are 13 residues in the CDR3. This CDR3 reads CASLRGGSYEQFF. The CDR3 DNA reads as TGTGCCAGCCTGAGGGGCGGGAGTTATGAGCAGTTCTTC.

The chain uses TRBV5-1 and TRBJ2-7; 9 bases are a match to TRBD1. Per the germline V gene, CDR1 is SGHRS and CDR2 is YFSETQ. J was trimmed by 0 bases and V by 2 bases; bases with no gene match: 3. This CDR3 is 15 amino acids long. CDR3 coding DNA: TGCGCCAGCAGCTTTTCGGGACAGGGCTCCTACGAGCAGTACTTC. This gives the protein CASSFSGQGSYEQYF.

The V gene is TRBV28, the J gene TRBJ2-6; TRBD1 aligns across 8 bases. The CDR3 runs 15 residues. V lost 7 bases to trimming and J lost 1 base; unmatched junction nucleotides: 3. From germline, CDR1 is MDHEN and CDR2 SYDVKM. CDR3 bases: TGTGCCAGCAAAACAGGGGGTTCTGGGGCCAACGTCCTGACTTTC. The encoded protein is CASKTGGSGANVLTF.

The chain has TRBV5-1 and TRBJ2-1; the D gene is possibly TRBD1 (6 bases). Trimming took 4 bases from V and 0 from J, leaving 11 bases between them. The CDR3 totals 15 residues. Germline V gene data show CDR1 as SGHRS and CDR2 as YFSETQ. Written as DNA, the CDR3 is TGCGCCAGCAGCGCGCGACAGGCCTCCTACAATGAGCAGTTCTTC. Translation gives CASSARQASYNEQFF.

Notes on this clone: Its ends do not fully match the called genes, so a read error is possible. The chain has TRBV2 and TRBJ2-7; 7 bases match TRBD1. The V gene's germline CDR1 is SNHLY and CDR2 FYNNEI. The CDR3 is made up of 15 amino acids. The CDR3 DNA reads as TGTGCCAGCATTGAAGACAGGGCAGGCTCCTACGAGCAGTACTTC. Encoded protein: CASIEDRAGSYEQYF.

The rearrangement links TRBV10-3 to TRBJ1-6; 7 nucleotides agree with TRBD1. J gave up 6 bases and V 6 bases, and 5 bases lay outside the gene matches. Germline assignment: CDR1 ENHRY and CDR2 SYGVKD. The CDR3 totals 14 residues. This CDR3 reads CAIRGTVGNSPLHF. CDR3 nucleotide sequence: TGTGCCATCAGAGGGACAGTTGGTAATTCACCCCTCCACTTT.

V gene TRBV28 combines with J gene TRBJ1-3, with D hard to call. Germline values: CDR1 MDHEN, CDR2 SYDVKM. This CDR3 region has 14 residues. The germline V and J ends were trimmed by 3 bases and 0 bases, with 6 bases remaining between them. The DNA for the CDR3 is TGTGCCAGCAGTTTCGTGAGCTCTGGAAACACCATATATTTT. Protein: CASSFVSSGNTIYF.

The rearrangement uses TRBV11-3 and TRBJ2-7; 13 bases are shared with TRBD2. CDR1 and CDR2 from the germline V gene are SGHNT and YENEEA. The CDR3 length is 19 residues. Trimming at V came to 6 bases and at J to 6 bases, leaving 20 bases not matched to a gene. The CDR3 loop reads CASSPPPGLAGFRRGEQYF. CDR3 coding DNA: TGTGCCAGCAGTCCCCCACCGGGACTAGCGGGATTTCGACGAGGCGAGCAGTACTTC.

The rearrangement uses TRBV28 and TRBJ1-1, with 8 bases identical to TRBD1. The CDR3 sequence is 14 residues long. The V segment lost 4 bases and the J segment 4 bases; nucleotides outside the gene matches: 5. Germline V gene lookup returns CDR1 MDHEN and CDR2 SYDVKM. CDR3 bases: TGTGCCAGCAGTTCAGGACAGGGAGGCACTGAAGCTTTCTTT. Protein: CASSSGQGGTEAFF.